These 7 T cell receptor beta chains were sequenced from one sample in a study of T cells after yellow fever vaccination. TCRdb recomputed calls from the 5' RACE reads with MiXCR, one row per CDR3 protein. This sample has a few hundred thousand distinct CDR3 sequences, with about 6.2% found just once. Sequences were derived from PBMCs, sampled 5 days after the yellow fever booster vaccination. The receptors here all came from a man aged 25-45 years who received the YFV17D yellow fever vaccine.

This clonotype was seen at least ten times. V is TRBV5-1 and J is TRBJ1-5; D is uncertain. This CDR3 is built from 13 residues. Trimming removed 0 bases from V and 3 bases from J, with 4 bases in between. CDR1 is SGHRS, CDR2 YFSETQ, per germline. The CDR3 protein is CASSLDVNQPQHF. Written as DNA, the CDR3 is TGCGCCAGCAGCTTGGACGTCAATCAGCCCCAGCATTTT.

This clonotype was recorded a few times. V and J are TRBV30 and TRBJ2-7; D is uncertain. The CDR3 covers 14 residues. V lost 4 bases and J lost 2, with 15 bases in between. Germline V gene data show CDR1 as GTSNPN and CDR2 as SVGIG (reference sequence). This CDR3 is CAWKGGPRPYEQYF. For the CDR3, the DNA is TGTGCCTGGAAGGGCGGACCTAGGCCCTACGAGCAGTACTTC.

This clonotype has a handful of counts. The rearrangement uses TRBV29-1 and TRBJ2-1; 9 bases agree with TRBD1. The CDR3 runs to 16 residues. Germline CDR1 and CDR2: SQVTM and ANQGSEA. Trimming at V came to 6 bases and at J to 0 bases, leaving 9 bases not matched to a gene. The DNA for the CDR3 is TGCAGCGTGGGGGGGGACAGGGATAGCTCCTACAATGAGCAGTTCTTC. Protein product: CSVGGDRDSSYNEQFF.

This clonotype occurred many times. The chain recombines TRBV5-1 with TRBJ2-3; D remains ambiguous. The CDR3 loop spans 11 amino acids. With 2 bases removed from V and 4 bases from J, the gap between germline ends came to 2 bases. The germline gives CDR1 SGHRS, CDR2 YFSETQ. In DNA form, the CDR3 reads TGCGCCAGCAGCTTATCAGATACGCAGTATTTT. It encodes CASSLSDTQYF.

The sample holds a few counts of this clonotype. The rearrangement joins TRBV7-2 to TRBJ2-3; TRBD1 might be the D (6 bases). The germline V gene encodes CDR1 SGHTA and CDR2 FQGNSA. V shed 4 bases and J shed 3 bases, with 11 bases lying between them. This CDR3 spans 14 amino acids. The CDR3 coding sequence is TGTGCCAGCAGCTCACGGACAGTGACAGATACGCAGTATTTT. Protein: CASSSRTVTDTQYF.

This clonotype was seen a handful of times. The chain has TRBV5-4 and TRBJ2-2; 13 nucleotides line up with TRBD2. The length of the CDR3 is 16 residues. V dropped 0 bases and J dropped 6; count of bases not matched to a gene: 2. CDR1 and CDR2 from the germline V gene are SGHNT and YYREEE (reference sequence). CDR3 protein: CASSLELAGGPGELFF. CDR3 sequence (DNA): TGTGCCAGCAGCTTGGAACTAGCGGGAGGGCCCGGGGAGCTGTTTTTT. Drawing the rest from reference TRBV5-4 and TRBJ2-2, the complete variable domain is ETGVTQSPTHLIKTRGQQVTLRCSSQSGHNTVSWYQQALGQGPQFIFQYYREEENGRGNFPPRFSGLQFPNYSSELNVNALELDDSALYLCASSLELAGGPGELFFGEGSRLTVL.

The V gene is TRBV3-1, the J gene TRBJ2-1, with 8 bases lining up with TRBD1. The junction had 5 bases not matched to a gene; V was cut back by 0 bases and J by 7 bases. Looked up from germline, CDR1 is LGHDT and CDR2 is YNNKEL (reference sequence). CDR3 size: 15 residues. CDR3 protein: CASSQDRQGTNEQFF. In DNA form, the CDR3 reads TGTGCCAGCAGCCAAGACCGACAGGGGACTAATGAGCAGTTCTTC.